One and the same sample provided the 11 T cell receptor beta chains below, sequenced in a study of T cell responses to AZD1222 COVID-19 vaccine. The data were produced by immunoSEQ multiplex PCR, yet TCRdb's version contains in-frame clones alone and is incomplete. In the table there are fewer than 120,000 clones, around 82% of which are singletons. The specimen was peripheral blood, collected on day 0 of AZD1222 vaccination. The source is an adult in good health.

The rearrangement uses TRBV28 and TRBJ1-2; the D gene is possibly TRBD1 (6 bases). The V end was cut by 4 bases, the J end by 8 bases, with 17 bases between. The CDR3 is 14 residues long. Germline V CDR1 and CDR2: MDHEN, SYDVKM. The CDR3 loop is CASSSEQGLRGYTF. CDR3 nucleotides: TGTGCCAGCAGTTCCGAACAGGGTTTGCGCGGCTACACCTTC.

Notes on this clone: A junction boundary mismatches the germline segment, possibly from a read error. The chain couples TRBV5-1 to TRBJ2-3; D uncertain. This CDR3 has 11 amino acids. In germline, CDR1 is SGHRS, CDR2 YFSETQ. This CDR3 reads CASSLEDTQYF. The CDR3 DNA is TGCGCCAGCAGTTTGGAAGATACGCAGTATTTT.

The chain joins TRBV30 to TRBJ2-1; 8 bases fit TRBD1. The CDR3 consists of 16 residues. V shed 1 base and J 0 bases; nucleotides not matched to a gene: 5. Germline V gene lookup returns CDR1 GTSNPN and CDR2 SVGIG (reference sequence). CDR3 in amino acids: CAWSGPGGGSYNEQFF. The CDR3 nucleotides are TGTGCCTGGAGTGGGCCAGGGGGCGGCTCCTACAATGAGCAGTTCTTC.

The rearrangement links TRBV29-1 to TRBJ2-2, with D perhaps being TRBD1 or TRBD2 (5 bases each). The CDR3 sequence is 13 residues long. Germline CDR1 reads SQVTM; CDR2 reads ANQGSEA. V gave up 4 bases and J gave up 8 bases, with 14 bases separating them. CDR3 sequence reads: CSVAWGSAGELFF. In DNA form, the CDR3 reads TGCAGCGTTGCCTGGGGGTCAGCGGGGGAGCTGTTTTTT.

This chain joins TRBV7-2 and TRBJ2-7; D may match TRBD1 or TRBD2 (5 bases each). This CDR3 is built from 14 residues. The ends were cut back, 1 base at V and 5 bases at J, with 12 bases in the middle. The germline V gene encodes CDR1 SGHTA and CDR2 FQGNSA. CDR3 protein: CASSLVGALDEQYF. CDR3 DNA: TGTGCCAGCAGCTTAGTCGGGGCTCTCGACGAGCAGTACTTC.

The chain uses TRBV14 and TRBJ2-7; 8 nucleotides line up with TRBD1. Looked up from germline, CDR1 is SGHDN and CDR2 is FVKESK. The V gene end was trimmed by 4 bases and the J gene end by 0 bases; junction bases not matched to a gene: 8. The CDR3 sequence is 16 residues long. CDR3 bases: TGTGCCAGCAGCCGATTAGGACAGGGCCTCTCCTACGAGCAGTACTTC. Translating gives CASSRLGQGLSYEQYF. The entire variable domain, with the rest obtained from reference TRBV14 and TRBJ2-7, is as follows: EAGVTQFPSHSVIEKGQTVTLRCDPISGHDNLYWYRRVMGKEIKFLLHFVKESKQDESGMPNNRFLAERTGGTYSTLKVQPAELEDSGVYFCASSRLGQGLSYEQYFGPGTRLTVT.

The rearrangement joins TRBV3-1 (or the pseudogene TRBV3-2) to TRBJ2-7; possible D gene TRBD2, 6 bases. CDR1 and CDR2 (germline): LGHDT, YNNKEL (reference sequence). The CDR3 has 14 amino acids. V was trimmed by 4 bases and J by 6 bases, leaving 16 bases between them. In DNA form, the CDR3 reads TGTGCCAGCAGCCTCGGGGGAGGAGGTCGCGAGCAGTACTTC. Translation gives CASSLGGGGREQYF.

V is TRBV5-5 and J is TRBJ1-5; possibly TRBD1 for D (6 bases). This CDR3 region has 14 residues. The V end was cut by 2 bases, the J end by 7 bases, with 13 bases between. Germline-derived CDR1 and CDR2 are SGHKS and YYEKEE (reference sequence). CDR3: CASSFLPGEQPQHF. The CDR3, as DNA: TGTGCCAGCAGCTTCTTGCCAGGGGAGCAGCCCCAGCATTTT.

The chain has TRBV10-2 and TRBJ2-1; TRBD2 aligns across 10 bases. Germline trimming cut 8 bases from V and 2 bases from J; bases unmatched to any gene: 3. The germline gives CDR1 WSHSY, CDR2 SAAADI. This CDR3 comprises 14 residues. CDR3 DNA sequence: TGCGCCAGCGCCGGGACTAGCGCCTACAATGAGCAGTTCTTC. Amino acids: CASAGTSAYNEQFF.

This chain connects TRBV6-5 to TRBJ1-6; 9 nucleotides match TRBD1. Germline loops: CDR1 MNHEY, CDR2 SVGAGI. Trimming cost V 2 bases and J 9 bases; bases outside gene matches: 8. The length of the CDR3 is 16 residues. CDR3 protein: CASSYTGQGSGSPLHF. In DNA, the CDR3 is TGTGCCAGCAGTTACACGGGACAGGGTTCCGGTTCACCCCTCCACTTT.

This clone has just one count. The DNA for the CDR3 is TGTGCCACCAGTGACCAGGGCAGGGGGGGCGAGCAGTACTTC. It encodes CATSDQGRGGEQYF. The J gene is TRBJ2-7, the V gene TRBV24-1, with D tentatively TRBD1 or TRBD2 (7 bases each). Trimming shortened V by 4 bases and J by 6 bases, and 15 bases separated the two germline ends. The CDR3 sequence is 14 residues long. Germline V lookup: CDR1 KGHDR, CDR2 SFDVKD.